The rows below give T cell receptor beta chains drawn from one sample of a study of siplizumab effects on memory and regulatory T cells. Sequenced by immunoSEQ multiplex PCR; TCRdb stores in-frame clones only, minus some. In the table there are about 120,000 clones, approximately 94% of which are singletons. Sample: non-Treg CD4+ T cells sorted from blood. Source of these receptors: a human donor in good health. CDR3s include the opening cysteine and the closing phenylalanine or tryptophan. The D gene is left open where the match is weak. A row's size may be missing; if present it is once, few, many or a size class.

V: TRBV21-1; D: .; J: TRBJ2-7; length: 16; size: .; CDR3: CASSICAGHPSYEQYF; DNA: TGTGCCAGCAGCATATGTGCGGGGCACCCCTCCTACGAGCAGTACTTC
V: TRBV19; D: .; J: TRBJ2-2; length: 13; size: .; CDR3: CASMGTNTGELFF; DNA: TGTGCCAGTATGGGAACGAACACCGGGGAGCTGTTTTTT
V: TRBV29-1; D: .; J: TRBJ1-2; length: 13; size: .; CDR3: CSAGPKLNYGYTF; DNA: TGCAGCGCGGGCCCCAAGCTTAACTATGGCTACACCTTC
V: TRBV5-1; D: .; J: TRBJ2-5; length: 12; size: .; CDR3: CASSGPQETQYF; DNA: TGCGCCAGCAGCGGACCACAAGAGACCCAGTACTTC
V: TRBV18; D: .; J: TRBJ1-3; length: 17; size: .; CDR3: CASSPFSDAETGNTIYF; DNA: TGTGCCAGCTCACCATTTTCGGACGCTGAGACTGGAAACACCATATATTTT
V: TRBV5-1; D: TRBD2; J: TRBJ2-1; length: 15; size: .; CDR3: CASSALAGGFNEQFF; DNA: TGCGCCAGCAGCGCTCTAGCGGGGGGGTTCAATGAGCAGTTCTTC
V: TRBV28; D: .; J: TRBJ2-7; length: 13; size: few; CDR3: CASTPGERLGEYF; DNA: TGTGCCAGCACCCCCGGGGAGCGGCTCGGGGAGTACTTC
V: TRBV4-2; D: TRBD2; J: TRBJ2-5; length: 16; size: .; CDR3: CASSQDGTGGQETQYF; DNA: TGTGCCAGCAGCCAAGATGGGACGGGGGGACAAGAGACCCAGTACTTC
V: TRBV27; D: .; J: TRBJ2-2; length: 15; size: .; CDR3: CASRPGHLNTGELFF; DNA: TGTGCCAGCAGACCGGGACACCTAAACACCGGGGAGCTGTTTTTT
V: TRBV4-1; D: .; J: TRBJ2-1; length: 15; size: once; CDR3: CASSLQQGSYNEQFF; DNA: TGCGCCAGCAGCCTTCAGCAGGGTTCCTACAATGAGCAGTTCTTC
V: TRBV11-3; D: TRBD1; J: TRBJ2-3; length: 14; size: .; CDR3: CASTRTGDTDTQYF; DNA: TGTGCCAGCACGCGGACAGGGGACACAGATACGCAGTATTTT
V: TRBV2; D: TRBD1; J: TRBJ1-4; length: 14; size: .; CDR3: CASSYRQGNEKLFF; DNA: TGTGCCAGCAGTTACAGACAGGGGAATGAAAAACTGTTTTTT
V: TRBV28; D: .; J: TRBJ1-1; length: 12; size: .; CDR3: CASSSANTEAFF; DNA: TGTGCCAGCAGTTCCGCGAACACTGAAGCTTTCTTT
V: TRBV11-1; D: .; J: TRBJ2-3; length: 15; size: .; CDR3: CASSRLPGGTDTQYF; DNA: TGTGCCAGCAGCCGACTCCCAGGGGGGACGGATACGCAGTATTTT
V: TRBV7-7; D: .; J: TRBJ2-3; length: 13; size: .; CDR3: CASSSPGVDTQYF; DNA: TGTGCTAGCAGCTCTCCGGGGGTAGATACGCAGTATTTT
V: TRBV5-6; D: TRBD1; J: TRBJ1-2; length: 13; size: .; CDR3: CASSLAGQGALTF; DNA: TGTGCCAGCAGCTTGGCGGGACAGGGGGCGCTCACCTTC
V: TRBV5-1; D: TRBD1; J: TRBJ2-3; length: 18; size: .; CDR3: CASSPGQGRLPSTDTQYF; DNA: TGCGCCAGCAGCCCAGGACAGGGGCGATTGCCTAGCACAGATACGCAGTATTTT
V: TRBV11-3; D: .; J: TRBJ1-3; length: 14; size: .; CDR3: CASSSRGDGNTIYF; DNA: TGTGCCAGCAGTTCCCGTGGAGACGGAAACACCATATATTTT
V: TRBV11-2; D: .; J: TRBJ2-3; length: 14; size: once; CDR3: CASSTQFSTDTQYF; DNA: TGTGCCAGCAGCACCCAATTCAGCACAGATACGCAGTATTTT
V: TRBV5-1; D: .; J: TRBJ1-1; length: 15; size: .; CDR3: CASSYLEGMNTEAFF; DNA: TGCGCCAGCAGCTATCTAGAGGGGATGAACACTGAAGCTTTCTTT
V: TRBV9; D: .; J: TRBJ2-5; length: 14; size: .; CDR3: CASSVAGQPGEQYF; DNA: TGTGCCAGCAGCGTAGCGGGACAACCCGGAGAGCAGTACTTC
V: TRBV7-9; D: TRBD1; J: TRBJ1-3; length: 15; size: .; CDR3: CASSSTGAGLDTIYF; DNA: TGTGCCAGCAGCTCGACAGGGGCAGGTCTCGACACCATATATTTT
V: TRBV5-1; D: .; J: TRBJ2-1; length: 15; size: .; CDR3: CASSRDGWGDNEQFF; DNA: TGCGCCAGCAGCCGAGACGGGTGGGGGGACAATGAGCAGTTCTTC
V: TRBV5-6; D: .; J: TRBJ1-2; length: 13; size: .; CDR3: CASSQSANYGYTF; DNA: TGTGCCAGCAGCCAATCGGCTAACTATGGCTACACCTTC
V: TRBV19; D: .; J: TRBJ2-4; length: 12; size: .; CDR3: CASSIEGRNQYF; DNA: TGTGCCAGTAGTATAGAGGGCCGGAACCAGTACTTC
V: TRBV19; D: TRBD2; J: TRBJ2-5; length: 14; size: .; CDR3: CASSMGTSPETQYF; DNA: TGTGCCAGTAGTATGGGGACTAGCCCAGAGACCCAGTACTTC
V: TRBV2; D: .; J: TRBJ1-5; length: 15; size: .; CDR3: CASSGQVGGNQPQHF; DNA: TGTGCCAGCAGTGGACAGGTCGGGGGCAATCAGCCCCAGCATTTT
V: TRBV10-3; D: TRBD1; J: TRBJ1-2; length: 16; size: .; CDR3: CAISDTKGQANYGYTF; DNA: TGTGCCATCAGTGATACCAAAGGACAGGCCAACTATGGCTACACCTTC
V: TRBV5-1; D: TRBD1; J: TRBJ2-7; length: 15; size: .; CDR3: CASSLTGTGGHEQYF; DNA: TGCGCCAGCAGCTTAACCGGGACAGGGGGTCACGAGCAGTACTTC
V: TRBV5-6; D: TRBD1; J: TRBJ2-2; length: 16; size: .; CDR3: CASSLGGQGVGGELFF; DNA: TGTGCCAGCAGCTTGGGTGGACAGGGTGTTGGCGGGGAGCTGTTTTTT
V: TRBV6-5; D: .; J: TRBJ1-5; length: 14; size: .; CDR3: CASSRGDSNQPQHF; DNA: TGTGCCAGCAGCCGAGGGGATAGCAATCAGCCCCAGCATTTT
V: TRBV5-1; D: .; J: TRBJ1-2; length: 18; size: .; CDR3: CASSLAGRDIQANYGYTF; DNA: TGCGCCAGCAGCTTGGCCGGGCGGGATATTCAAGCTAACTATGGCTACACCTTC
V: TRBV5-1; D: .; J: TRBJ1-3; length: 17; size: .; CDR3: CASSLEGISTSGNTIYF; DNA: TGCGCCAGCAGCTTGGAGGGCATTAGTACCTCTGGAAACACCATATATTTT
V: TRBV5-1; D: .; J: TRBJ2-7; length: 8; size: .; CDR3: CARPMGYF; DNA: TGCGCTCGCCCAATGGGTTACTTC
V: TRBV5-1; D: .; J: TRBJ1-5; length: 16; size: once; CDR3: CASSKEGVSSNQPQHF; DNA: TGCGCCAGCAGCAAAGAAGGGGTCTCAAGCAATCAGCCCCAGCATTTT
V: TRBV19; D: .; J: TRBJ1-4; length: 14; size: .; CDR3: CASSMRPTNEKLFF; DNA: TGTGCCAGTAGTATGAGACCAACTAATGAAAAACTGTTTTTT
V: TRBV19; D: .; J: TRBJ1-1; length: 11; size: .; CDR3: CASSIDREAFF; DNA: TGTGCCAGTAGTATCGACAGGGAAGCTTTCTTT
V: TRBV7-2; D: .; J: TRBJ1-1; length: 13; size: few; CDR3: CASSWTVNTEAFF; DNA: TGTGCCAGCAGCTGGACAGTCAACACTGAAGCTTTCTTT
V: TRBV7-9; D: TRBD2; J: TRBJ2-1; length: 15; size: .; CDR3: CASSQRGSSYNEQFF; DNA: TGTGCCAGCAGTCAGCGGGGGAGCTCCTACAATGAGCAGTTCTTC
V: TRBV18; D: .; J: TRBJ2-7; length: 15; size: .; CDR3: CASSPLPGGGYEQYF; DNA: TGTGCCAGCTCACCATTACCAGGCGGAGGCTACGAGCAGTACTTC
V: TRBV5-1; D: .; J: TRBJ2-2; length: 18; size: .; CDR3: CASSFRPGTNENTGELFF; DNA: TGCGCCAGCAGCTTCCGTCCAGGGACGAACGAGAACACCGGGGAGCTGTTTTTT
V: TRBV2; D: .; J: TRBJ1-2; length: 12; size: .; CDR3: CASSDLRGPCTF; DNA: TGTGCCAGCAGTGACCTGAGGGGCCCGTGTACCTTC
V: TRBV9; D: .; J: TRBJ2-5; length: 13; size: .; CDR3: CASSVSPGETQYF; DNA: TGTGCCAGCAGCGTATCGCCGGGAGAGACCCAGTACTTC
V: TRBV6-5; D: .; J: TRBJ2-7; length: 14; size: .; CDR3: CASSDSGLSYEQYF; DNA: TGTGCCAGCAGTGATAGCGGCCTCTCCTACGAGCAGTACTTC
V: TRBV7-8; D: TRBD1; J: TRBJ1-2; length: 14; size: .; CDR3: CASSLADPGGGYTF; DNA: TGTGCCAGCAGCTTAGCCGACCCAGGGGGAGGCTACACCTTC
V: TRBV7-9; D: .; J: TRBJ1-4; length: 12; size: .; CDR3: CASSLRSEKLFF; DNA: TGTGCCAGCAGCTTGCGCAGCGAAAAACTGTTTTTT
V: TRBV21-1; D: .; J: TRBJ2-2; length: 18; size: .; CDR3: CASSSGPSVERNTGELFF; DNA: TGTGCCAGCAGCTCAGGGCCTTCTGTTGAGAGGAACACCGGGGAGCTGTTTTTT
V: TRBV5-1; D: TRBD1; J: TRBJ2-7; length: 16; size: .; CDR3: CASSLEPVGQTGEQYF; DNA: TGCGCCAGCAGCTTGGAACCGGTGGGACAGACGGGAGAGCAGTACTTC
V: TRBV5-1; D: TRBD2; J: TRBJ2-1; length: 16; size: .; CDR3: CASSLGSGTSGRLEFF; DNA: TGCGCCAGCAGCTTGGGGAGCGGGACTAGCGGGAGGTTGGAGTTCTTC
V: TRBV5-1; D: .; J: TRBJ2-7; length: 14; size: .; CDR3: CASSLGPPLYEQYF; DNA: TGCGCCAGCAGCTTGGGCCCGCCACTCTACGAGCAGTACTTC
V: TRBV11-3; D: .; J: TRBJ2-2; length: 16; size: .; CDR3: CASSYTARPNTGELFF; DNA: TGTGCCAGCAGCTATACCGCCAGGCCAAACACCGGGGAGCTGTTTTTT
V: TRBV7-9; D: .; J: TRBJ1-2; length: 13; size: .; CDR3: CASSAWRVGGYTF; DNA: TGTGCCAGCAGCGCGTGGAGGGTCGGTGGCTACACCTTC
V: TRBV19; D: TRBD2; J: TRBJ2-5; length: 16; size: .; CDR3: CASSMGGNPYQETQYF; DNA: TGTGCCAGTAGTATGGGGGGGAACCCGTATCAAGAGACCCAGTACTTC
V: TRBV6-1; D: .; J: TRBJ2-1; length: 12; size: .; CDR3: CASSGLYNEQFF; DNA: TGTGCCAGCAGTGGCCTTTACAATGAGCAGTTCTTC
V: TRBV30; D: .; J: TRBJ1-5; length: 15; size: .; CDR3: CAWSRGVLGNQPQHF; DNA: TGTGCCTGGAGTAGGGGGGTCCTTGGCAATCAGCCCCAGCATTTT
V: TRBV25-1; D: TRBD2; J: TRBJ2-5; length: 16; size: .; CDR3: CASSEEGRGFQETQYF; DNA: TGTGCCAGCAGTGAAGAAGGGCGGGGGTTTCAAGAGACCCAGTACTTC
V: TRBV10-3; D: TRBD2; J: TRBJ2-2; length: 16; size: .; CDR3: CAISESTAGGAGELFF; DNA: TGTGCCATCAGTGAGTCGACAGCGGGGGGAGCCGGGGAGCTGTTTTTT
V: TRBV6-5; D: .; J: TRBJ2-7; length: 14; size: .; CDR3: CASSYSANSYEQYF; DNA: TGTGCCAGCAGTTACTCGGCTAACTCCTACGAGCAGTACTTC
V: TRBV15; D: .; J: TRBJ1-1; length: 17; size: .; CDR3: CATSFSTRDLRNTEAFF; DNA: TGTGCCACCAGCTTCTCTACCCGGGACCTTCGGAACACTGAAGCTTTCTTT
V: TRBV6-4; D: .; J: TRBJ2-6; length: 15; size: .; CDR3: CASSPNRAGANVLTF; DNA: TGTGCCAGCAGTCCAAACAGGGCTGGGGCCAACGTCCTGACTTTC